The rows below give T cell receptor beta chains drawn from one sample of a study of cytomegalovirus exposure and HLA in healthy donors. TCRdb's copy holds only in-frame clones and misses some; the assay was immunoSEQ multiplex PCR. Counted here are some 160,000 clones, 84% occurring once; the ten biggest clones make up about 2.6%. Material: PBMCs. The receptor set was obtained from a boy aged 2 to 9 in good health and CMV-seronegative. Both conserved end residues are part of each CDR3. Fields, in order: J gene, D gene, V gene, clone size, CDR3 protein, CDR3 DNA. The D gene is left open where the match is weak. Part of the rows lack a size; the others show once, few, many or a class for expanded clones.

TRBJ2-7,TRBD2,TRBV5-4,-,CASSGSGRTYEQYF,TGTGCCAGCAGCGGTAGCGGGAGAACCTACGAGCAGTACTTC
TRBJ2-6,TRBD1,TRBV10-3,-,CAISGLGQGIAGANVLTF,TGTGCCATCAGTGGTTTGGGACAGGGGATTGCTGGGGCCAACGTCCTGACTTTC
TRBJ2-3,TRBD1,TRBV7-2,few,CASSLKGTGEQYF,TGTGCCAGCAGCTTAAAAGGGACAGGGGAGCAGTATTTT
TRBJ2-3,TRBD2,TRBV5-4,few,CASSLPGLAADTQYF,TGTGCCAGCAGCTTGCCGGGACTAGCCGCAGATACGCAGTATTTT
TRBJ2-5,-,TRBV6-1,-,CASSEASLEYRETQYF,TGTGCCAGCAGTGAAGCCTCCCTAGAGTACAGGGAGACCCAGTACTTC
TRBJ2-7,TRBD2,TRBV6-5,-,CASRPGLAGVWEQYF,TGTGCCAGCAGACCGGGACTAGCGGGAGTATGGGAGCAGTACTTC
TRBJ2-2,-,TRBV28,once,CASTSAYNEAGELFF,TGTGCCAGCACCTCGGCATATAATGAGGCCGGGGAGCTGTTTTTT
TRBJ1-3,-,TRBV6-1,-,CASSERSWADSGNTIYF,TGTGCCAGCAGTGAAAGGTCGTGGGCAGACTCTGGAAACACCATATATTTT
TRBJ2-7,-,TRBV6-6,-,CASSYRTAGKYEQYF,TGTGCCAGCAGTTACAGGACGGCGGGGAAATACGAGCAGTACTTC
TRBJ2-3,-,TRBV29-1,-,CSVPIPGSTDTQYF,TGCAGCGTCCCAATCCCCGGTAGCACAGATACGCAGTATTTT
TRBJ2-3,TRBD1,TRBV6-4,once,CASSEGTGGSTDTQYF,TGTGCCAGCAGTGAGGGGACAGGGGGCAGCACAGATACGCAGTATTTT